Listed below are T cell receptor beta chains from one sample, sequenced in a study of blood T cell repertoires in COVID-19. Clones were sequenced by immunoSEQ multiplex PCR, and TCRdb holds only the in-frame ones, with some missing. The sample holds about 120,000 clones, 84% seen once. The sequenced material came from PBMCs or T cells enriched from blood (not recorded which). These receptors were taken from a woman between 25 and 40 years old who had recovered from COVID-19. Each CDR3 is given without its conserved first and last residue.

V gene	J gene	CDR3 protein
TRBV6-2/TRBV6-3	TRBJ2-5	ASSLTRGQETQY
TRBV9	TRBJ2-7	ASSLGLAGRYEQY
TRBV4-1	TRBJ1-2	ASSQSGTGTGGRGYT
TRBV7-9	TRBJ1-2	ASSRDSNYGYT
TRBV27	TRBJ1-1	ASIRTGRGLVNTEAF
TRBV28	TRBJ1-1	ASSLALWAF
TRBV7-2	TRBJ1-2	ASSFRELTQGYT
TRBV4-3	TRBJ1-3	ASSQGTFSAGNTIY
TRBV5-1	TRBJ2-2	ASSLVLAGVNGELF
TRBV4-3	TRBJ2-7	ASSQDLGSGAFSYEQY
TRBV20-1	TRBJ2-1	SASPPGGGGRDNEQF
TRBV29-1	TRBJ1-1	SVQPTGGTDTEAF
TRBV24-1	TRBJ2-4	ATSDCPGEAKNIQY
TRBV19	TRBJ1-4	ASSGTGVVSEKLF
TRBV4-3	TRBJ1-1	ASSLDRNTEAF
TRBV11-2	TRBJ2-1	ASSFGGARENEQF
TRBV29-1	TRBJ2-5	SVEDQVREGTQY
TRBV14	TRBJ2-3	ASSQKQLAFGTDTQY
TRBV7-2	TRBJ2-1	ASSLAVLNEQF
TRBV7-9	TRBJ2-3	ASELSQGAVDTQY
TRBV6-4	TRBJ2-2	ASSVGSGSANTGELF
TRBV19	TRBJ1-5	ASIGLGQPQH
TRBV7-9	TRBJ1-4	ASSPPSRGNEKLF
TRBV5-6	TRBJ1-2	ASSLKGLKGYT
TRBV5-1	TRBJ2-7	ASSLAGLAGLYEQY
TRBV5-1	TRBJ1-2	ASSLLGKGDGYT
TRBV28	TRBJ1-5	ASSPPGGWQPQH
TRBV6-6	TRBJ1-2	ASRSVGVNYGYT
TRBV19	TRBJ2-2	ASSITGLWDTGELF
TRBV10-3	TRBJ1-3	AISEGHSSGNTIY
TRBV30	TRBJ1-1	AWTPWRGEAF
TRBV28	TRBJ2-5	ASSFSGEAQETQY
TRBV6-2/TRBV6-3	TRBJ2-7	ASSDSGGYEQY
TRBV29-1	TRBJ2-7	SGGQGQGYEQY
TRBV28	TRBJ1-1	ASSTAGTGILNTEAF
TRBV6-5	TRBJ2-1	ASSRTSGNNEQF
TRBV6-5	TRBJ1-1	ASSRQGLLTEAF
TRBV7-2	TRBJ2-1	ASSLGFLAGVNEQF
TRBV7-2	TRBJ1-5	ASSPQTGTLNAQPQH
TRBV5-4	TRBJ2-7	ASSTGVFPYEQY
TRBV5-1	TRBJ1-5	ASSYGTGNQPQH
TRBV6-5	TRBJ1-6	ASSVYNSPLH
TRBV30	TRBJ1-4	AWSLWDRLTHGKLF
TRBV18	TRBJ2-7	ASSPGQGTYEQY
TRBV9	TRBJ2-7	ASSVRGGRQDEQY
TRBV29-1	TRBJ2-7	SVEDRGTGVFEQY
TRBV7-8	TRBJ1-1	ASSFPGTEAF